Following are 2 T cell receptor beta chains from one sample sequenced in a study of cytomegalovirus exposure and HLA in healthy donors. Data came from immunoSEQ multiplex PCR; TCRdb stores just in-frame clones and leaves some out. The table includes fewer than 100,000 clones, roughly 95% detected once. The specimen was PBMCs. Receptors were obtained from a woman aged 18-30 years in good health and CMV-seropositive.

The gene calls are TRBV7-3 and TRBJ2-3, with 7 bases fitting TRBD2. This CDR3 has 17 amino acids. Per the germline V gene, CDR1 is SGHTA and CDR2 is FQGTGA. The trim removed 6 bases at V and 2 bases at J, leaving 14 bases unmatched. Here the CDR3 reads CASSRLLGEGNTDTQYF. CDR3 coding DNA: TGTGCCAGCAGTCGACTTCTGGGGGAGGGCAACACAGATACGCAGTATTTT.

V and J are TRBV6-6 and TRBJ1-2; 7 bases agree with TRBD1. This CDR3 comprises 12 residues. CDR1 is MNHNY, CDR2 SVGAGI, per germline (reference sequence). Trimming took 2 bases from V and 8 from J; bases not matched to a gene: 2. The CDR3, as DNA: TGTGCCAGCAGTTACGACAGGGACGGCTACACCTTC. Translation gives CASSYDRDGYTF.